These T cell receptor beta chains were read from a single sample in a study of T cell repertoires in cytomegalovirus infection. Antigen specificity for these receptors is unknown. TCRdb re-analysed the reads in MiXCR, keeping a single row per CDR3 protein. Of 900,000 to 950,000 distinct CDR3 sequences in the sample, approximately 30% were seen once. Source: cultured CD8+ T cells from PBMCs, taken from culture after CMV antigen stimulation. Receptors originate from a human donor in good health (CMV status not recorded). Some clones in this sample may be carry-over from other donors' samples. CDR3s include the opening cysteine and the closing phenylalanine or tryptophan. A D gene is named only where the DNA matches it firmly. Size is omitted from some rows. Given values are once, few, many or a class for expanded clones.

j_call | d_call | clone_size | v_call | cdr3_nt | cdr3_aa
TRBJ2-7 | - | - | TRBV2 | TGTGCCAGCAGTCCGCCCGACGAGCAGTACTTC | CASSPPDEQYF
TRBJ2-1 | - | few | TRBV9 | TGTGCCAGCACAAGGGGGGAGGTGGATGAGCAGTTCTTC | CASTRGEVDEQFF
TRBJ1-1 | - | - | TRBV29-1 | TGCAGCGTTGAAGATAGCGTGGATCCGAACACTGAAGCTTTCTTT | CSVEDSVDPNTEAFF
TRBJ2-5 | - | - | TRBV23-1 | TGCGCCAGCAGTCAATCCTCGGTGCGAGTACAGACTATCCCGGAAGAGACCCAGTACTTC | CASSQSSVRVQTIPEETQYF
TRBJ1-1 | - | - | TRBV5-8 | TGTGTCAGCAGCTTGCTACAGGGCGGCACTGAAGCTTTCTTT | CVSSLLQGGTEAFF
TRBJ2-1 | TRBD2 | few | TRBV20-1 | TGCAGTGCTAGTGGTTCCCCTAGCGGGCGCTCCTACAATGAGCAGTTCTTC | CSASGSPSGRSYNEQFF
TRBJ1-4 | TRBD1 | - | TRBV27 | TGTGCCAGCAGTGCGACAGGGTCCGGGGAAAAACTGTTTTTT | CASSATGSGEKLFF
TRBJ2-7 | - | many | TRBV12-3/TRBV12-4 | TGTGCCAGCACCTCGACAGGGAGGGCCTACGAGCAGTACTTC | CASTSTGRAYEQYF
TRBJ1-1 | TRBD1 | few | TRBV11-2 | TGTGCCAGCACCCTATGGGGACAGGGGAACACTGAAGCTTTCTTT | CASTLWGQGNTEAFF
TRBJ2-7 | TRBD2 | few | TRBV27 | TGTGCCAGCTCAAGCGGGGGGACCTACGAGCAGTACTTC | CASSSGGTYEQYF
TRBJ2-3 | - | - | TRBV7-8 | TGTGCCAGCAGCTTAGGGATAGGGGGTGTAGATACGCAGTATTTT | CASSLGIGGVDTQYF
TRBJ2-5 | - | - | TRBV7-6 | TGTGCCAGCAGCCCTCCGCTAGGAGGTATAGGGGAGACCCAGTACTTC | CASSPPLGGIGETQYF
TRBJ2-3 | TRBD1 | - | TRBV12-3/TRBV12-4 | TGTGCCAGCAGTCCCGGGACAGAGTGGGGGATAGATACGCAGTATTTT | CASSPGTEWGIDTQYF
TRBJ2-2 | - | - | TRBV7-6 | TGTGCCAGCAGCCCACAGACCCACGCCGGGGAGCTGTTTTTT | CASSPQTHAGELFF
TRBJ2-2 | - | few | TRBV7-6 | TGTGCCAGCAGCTTGGTGGACGGGGGAGCTTACACCGGGGAGCTGTTTTTT | CASSLVDGGAYTGELFF
TRBJ2-2 | - | - | TRBV7-2 | TGTGCCAGCAGCTTAAGGACAGTCATATCCCCCGGGGAGCTGTTTTTT | CASSLRTVISPGELFF
TRBJ1-1 | - | - | TRBV7-6 | TGTACCAGCAGCTCTCCGGGACTCCCGTTGAACACTGAAGCTTTCTTT | CTSSSPGLPLNTEAFF
TRBJ2-1 | - | many | TRBV7-2 | TGTGCCAGCAGAGGAAGCAATGAGCAGTTCTTC | CASRGSNEQFF
TRBJ1-4 | - | once | TRBV19 | TGTGCCAGTAGTATAGTGGCGACAGTGAATGAAAAACTGTTTTTT | CASSIVATVNEKLFF
TRBJ2-3 | - | - | TRBV6-6 | TGTGCCAGCAGGGGGGGTAGCTCGGATACGCAGTATTTT | CASRGGSSDTQYF
TRBJ1-1 | - | few | TRBV27 | TGTGCCAGCAGGACCCGGGACGGAGCTTTCTTT | CASRTRDGAFF
TRBJ2-1 | TRBD2 | few | TRBV4-1 | TGCGCCAGCAGCCCCACGGGACTAGCGGGGTTGCTGAGCTCCTACAATGAGCAGTTCTTC | CASSPTGLAGLLSSYNEQFF
TRBJ2-5 | TRBD2 | many | TRBV7-2 | TGTGCCAGCACCCTAGCGGGGGGGCCTGGGGAGACCCAGTACTTC | CASTLAGGPGETQYF
TRBJ1-2 | - | - | TRBV6-5 | TGTGCCAGCAGTTACGAGGGGGGTAACTATGGCTACACCTTC | CASSYEGGNYGYTF
TRBJ2-5 | - | - | TRBV28 | TGTGCCAGCAGTCCATTGTTTAGGGATGGAGAGACCCAGTACTTC | CASSPLFRDGETQYF
TRBJ2-5 | TRBD1 | - | TRBV4-1 | TGCGCCAGCAGCCAAGATCGGGACAGGGCTGAGACCCAGTACTTC | CASSQDRDRAETQYF
TRBJ2-3 | - | many | TRBV28 | TGTGCCAGCAGTTTACTTAGTGGGGGGACTAGCACAGATACGCAGTATTTT | CASSLLSGGTSTDTQYF
TRBJ2-1 | - | many | TRBV7-9 | TGTGCCAGCAGCTTCAGGGGTGAGCAGTTCTTC | CASSFRGEQFF
TRBJ2-7 | - | few | TRBV7-9 | TGTGCCAGCAGCTCGCCAACCGGGATAACCTACGAGCAGTACTTC | CASSSPTGITYEQYF
TRBJ2-2 | - | - | TRBV12-5 | TGTGCTAGTGGTTTGGTACTGGGTCCCAGGAACACCGGGGAGCTGTTTTTT | CASGLVLGPRNTGELFF
TRBJ2-2 | TRBD2 | few | TRBV10-3 | TGTGCCATCAGTGAGACCTGGACTAGCGAGAACACCGGGGAGCTGTTTTTT | CAISETWTSENTGELFF
TRBJ2-1 | TRBD1 | few | TRBV6-2/TRBV6-3 | TGTGCCAGCAGTTCTCTCCTCGACAGGGACAATGAGCAGTTCTTC | CASSSLLDRDNEQFF
TRBJ2-5 | TRBD1 | few | TRBV19 | TGTGCCAGTAGACCGACGGACAGGGTCGAGACCCAGTACTTC | CASRPTDRVETQYF
TRBJ1-1 | - | few | TRBV4-1 | TGCGCCAGCAGCCAAGAAAGTTCGGGCGCGGGATTAGACACTGAAGCTTTCTTT | CASSQESSGAGLDTEAFF
TRBJ2-1 | - | - | TRBV29-1 | TGCAGCTCTCTGAAAGGGGATTACAATGAGCAGTTCTTC | CSSLKGDYNEQFF